Presented here are 17 T cell receptor beta chains from one specimen sequenced in a study of blood T cells in healthy people across ages. Primers used in a second PCR of roughly 6 to 12 cycles were a sample-barcoded 5' primer and a J-beta primer mix. TCRdb re-analysed the 5' RACE reads in MiXCR, keeping a single row per CDR3 protein. The sample contains about 650,000 distinct CDR3 sequences, 32% of which appear only once. The sequencing input was blood. The receptor set was obtained from a woman older than 75 in good health.

The J gene is TRBJ2-2, the V gene TRBV6-2 or TRBV6-3; a weak D match, TRBD2 (6 bases). Germline-derived CDR1 and CDR2 are MNHEY and SVGEGT. V lost 6 bases and J 2 bases, leaving 10 bases between the germline ends. The CDR3 totals 14 residues. CDR3 in DNA: TGTGCCAGCAGGTCAGCGGGCAACACCGGGGAGCTGTTTTTT. It specifies CASRSAGNTGELFF.

The chain links TRBV7-3 to TRBJ1-1, with a weak D call TRBD1 (5 bases). Per the germline V gene, CDR1 is SGHTA and CDR2 is FQGTGA. The CDR3 consists of 16 residues. V was clipped by 2 bases and J by 5 bases, with 18 bases between them. The CDR3 protein is CASSLAGPPGETEAFF. CDR3 nucleotide sequence: TGTGCCAGCAGCTTAGCAGGGCCGCCGGGTGAGACTGAAGCTTTCTTT. Full variable domain (rest looked up from reference TRBV7-3 and TRBJ1-1): GAGVSQTPSNKVTEKGKYVELRCDPISGHTALYWYRQSLGQGPEFLIYFQGTGAADDSGLPNDRFFAVRPEGSVSTLKIQRTERGDSAVYLCASSLAGPPGETEAFFGQGTRLTVV.

This clonotype was counted at least ten times. This chain connects TRBV20-1 to TRBJ1-5; TRBD1 is a possible D gene (5 bases). This CDR3 has 14 residues. With 2 bases removed from V and 1 base from J, the gap between germline ends came to 9 bases. CDR1 and CDR2 (germline): DFQATT, SNEGSKA (reference sequence). CDR3 sequence: CSARRGASNQPQHF. The DNA of the CDR3 is TGCAGTGCTAGAAGAGGGGCAAGCAATCAGCCCCAGCATTTT.

The V call is TRBV4-3, the J call TRBJ2-4, with D perhaps TRBD1 or TRBD2 (6 bases each). Trimming shortened V by 0 bases and J by 1 base, and 10 bases separated the two germline ends. CDR1 is LGHNA and CDR2 is YSLEER in the germline V gene. This CDR3 spans 16 amino acids. The CDR3 DNA is TGCGCCAGCAGCCAAGAGAGGGGGGCGGCCAAAAACATTCAGTACTTC. This encodes CASSQERGAAKNIQYF.

V is TRBV20-1 and J is TRBJ1-2, with D unclear. Germline loops: CDR1 DFQATT, CDR2 SNEGSKA (reference sequence). This CDR3 spans 12 amino acids. The V gene lost 1 base and the J gene lost 4 bases, with 7 bases spanning the gap. The CDR3 DNA sequence: TGCAGTGCTAGAGCGGGGTCCTATGGCTACACCTTC. It encodes CSARAGSYGYTF.

The V and J genes are TRBV18 and TRBJ2-7; D gene uncertain. This CDR3 has 13 amino acids. The V gene's germline CDR1 is KGHSH and CDR2 LQKENI. V gave up 2 bases and J gave up 5 bases, with 10 bases separating them. CDR3 sequence (DNA): TGTGCCAGCTCACCAAATTCCGGCGACGAGCAGTACTTC. Translating it yields CASSPNSGDEQYF.

This clonotype has a handful of counts. This rearrangement joins TRBV5-4 to TRBJ1-6; TRBD1 matches at 10 bases. In germline, CDR1 is SGHNT, CDR2 YYREEE (reference sequence). Germline trimming cut 2 bases from V and 7 bases from J; bases unmatched to any gene: 6. The CDR3 loop spans 16 amino acids. In nucleotides, the CDR3 is TGTGCCAGCAGCTTACCCTTGGGACAGGGGAATTCACCCCTCCACTTT. Protein sequence: CASSLPLGQGNSPLHF. Drawing the rest from reference TRBV5-4 and TRBJ1-6, the complete variable domain is ETGVTQSPTHLIKTRGQQVTLRCSSQSGHNTVSWYQQALGQGPQFIFQYYREEENGRGNFPPRFSGLQFPNYSSELNVNALELDDSALYLCASSLPLGQGNSPLHFGNGTRLTVT.

The sample holds a few counts of this clonotype. This may be a read error, as it is one base from a much larger clone. This chain links TRBV3-1 with TRBJ2-5; D call uncertain. Trimming left V 1 base short and J 11 bases short, with 14 bases between. Germline V gives CDR1 LGHDT, CDR2 YNNKEL (reference sequence). This CDR3 is 13 amino acids long. The CDR3 coding sequence is TGTGCCAGCAGCCAAGCCGCCGACAATGAGCAGTACTTC. As protein: CASSQAADNEQYF.

On this clonotype itself: Just one base apart from a much larger clone, this may be a read error. This chain links TRBV5-1 with TRBJ2-7; unclear D gene. Trimming cost V 0 bases and J 7 bases, with 17 bases left between them. Germline-derived CDR1 and CDR2 are SGHRS and YFSETQ. The CDR3 sequence is 15 residues long. The DNA for the CDR3 is TGCGCCAGCAGCTTGGGAGCGAATTGGGCCAATGAGCAGTACTTC. It yields the protein CASSLGANWANEQYF.

This clonotype showed up many times. The chain joins TRBV25-1 to TRBJ2-7; the match to TRBD1 covers 11 bases. The CDR3 spans 16 residues. After removal of 0 bases from V and 2 bases from J, the junction contained 3 bases not matched to a gene. Germline CDR1 is MGHDK and CDR2 is SYGVNS. The CDR3 here is CASSEYGGQGAYEQYF. In DNA form, the CDR3 reads TGTGCCAGCAGTGAATATGGGGGACAGGGGGCCTACGAGCAGTACTTC.

V usage is TRBV7-2 and J usage is TRBJ1-5; tentative D call: TRBD1 (6 bases). This CDR3 is built from 15 residues. Per the germline V gene, CDR1 is SGHTA and CDR2 is FQGNSA. Deletions cut 1 base from V and 7 bases from J, with 14 bases between. The CDR3 here is CASSLGYRAWQPQHF. In DNA form, the CDR3 reads TGTGCCAGCAGCTTAGGGTACAGGGCATGGCAGCCCCAGCATTTT.

The chain uses TRBV5-6 and TRBJ2-2; 9 nucleotides align to TRBD1. V was clipped by 2 bases and J by 4 bases; unmatched bases: 6. CDR3 length: 16 amino acids. Germline V gene sequence: CDR1 SGHDT, CDR2 YYEEEE. The CDR3 here is CASSFRQGVSTGELFF. The CDR3, as DNA: TGTGCCAGCAGCTTTAGACAGGGGGTGAGCACCGGGGAGCTGTTTTTT. The full variable domain, completed using reference TRBV5-6 and TRBJ2-2, is DAGVTQSPTHLIKTRGQQVTLRCSPKSGHDTVSWYQQALGQGPQFIFQYYEEEERQRGNFPDRFSGHQFPNYSSELNVNALLLGDSALYLCASSFRQGVSTGELFFGEGSRLTVL.

This clonotype was counted a few times. V is TRBV20-1 and J is TRBJ1-1; D is uncertain. This CDR3 comprises 13 residues. Germline lookup yields CDR1 DFQATT and CDR2 SNEGSKA (reference sequence). V lost 5 bases, J lost 1 base, and 11 bases lay in between. CDR3 region: CSAPVRGNTEAFF. The CDR3 nucleotides read TGCAGTGCTCCCGTTCGAGGGAACACTGAAGCTTTCTTT.

This clonotype was counted at least ten times. This chain uses TRBV20-1 with TRBJ2-5; weak D call: TRBD2 (5 bases). V dropped 3 bases and J dropped 5 bases, with 10 bases sitting between them. Germline CDR1 is DFQATT and CDR2 is SNEGSKA (reference sequence). The CDR3 totals 12 residues. The CDR3 protein is CSASEWRETQYF. The CDR3 nucleotides read TGCAGTGCTAGTGAATGGAGGGAGACCCAGTACTTC.

This clonotype was recorded at least ten times. This chain links TRBV20-1 with TRBJ2-1; 12 bases align to TRBD2. The ends lost 0 bases at V and 8 bases at J; junction bases unmatched: 11. The CDR3 totals 17 residues. Per germline, CDR1 DFQATT and CDR2 SNEGSKA (reference sequence). The CDR3 protein is CSARDPRLAGVGDEQFF. The DNA of the CDR3 is TGCAGTGCTAGAGATCCGCGACTAGCGGGGGTGGGCGATGAGCAGTTCTTC.

This clonotype was seen just once. This may be a read error, as it is one base from a much larger clone. The V and J genes are TRBV24-1 and TRBJ2-1; 7 nucleotides agree with TRBD2. The CDR3 contains 15 residues. Germline V gene lookup returns CDR1 KGHDR and CDR2 SFDVKD. The CDR3 protein is CVTSDGGGATGEQFF. In DNA, the CDR3 is TGTGTCACCAGTGACGGGGGAGGGGCGACGGGTGAGCAGTTCTTC.

This clonotype has just one count. The rearrangement joins TRBV29-1 to TRBJ1-2, with TRBD1 as a possible D gene (5 bases). This CDR3 spans 14 amino acids. With 0 bases removed from V and 4 bases from J, the gap between germline ends came to 12 bases. Germline loops: CDR1 SQVTM, CDR2 ANQGSEA. CDR3 bases: TGCAGCGTTGAAGAAGTAGGCGGGGGCTATGGCTACACCTTC. It encodes CSVEEVGGGYGYTF.